This T cell receptor beta chain was captured by sequencing in a study of identical twins. General study points: Out-of-frame alpha sequences common to twins exhibited a surplus of low generation probability.

The CDR3 sequence is 17 residues long. The germline V gene has CDR1 MRHNA and CDR2 SNTAGT. After removal of 6 bases from V and 12 bases from J, the junction contained 15 bases not matched to a gene. Only a few counts were recorded for this clonotype. Its target is not known. Unique molecular identifiers were present on cDNA, and template switching added a universal primer site. TCRdb analysed the 5' RACE reads with MiXCR anew, one entry per CDR3 protein. The table has 650,000 to 800,000 distinct CDR3 sequences, 8% to 9% seen once. These data were also filed under a second study, of yellow fever vaccine responses in identical twins.

The specimen was PBMCs. The chain recombines TRBV6-4 with TRBJ2-6; 12 bases are a match to TRBD2. This sequence was found in a woman aged 18-29 years in good health. This chain's CDR3 is CASSPMLAGGPITVLTF. The CDR3 bases are TGTGCCAGCAGCCCCATGCTAGCGGGAGGGCCAATCACCGTCCTGACTTTC.